Listed below are T cell receptor beta chains from one sample, sequenced in a study of shared clonotypes between healthy human individuals. The repertoire was sequenced with immunoSEQ multiplex PCR; TCRdb's copy has only in-frame clones and lacks some. Seen here are approximately 500,000 clones, 90% to 96% observed once, and the top ten hold roughly 0.06%. The sequenced sample was naive CD4+ T cells sorted from blood. These receptors all come from a woman aged 25 to 45 in good health. Both conserved end residues are part of each CDR3. The D gene is left open where the match is weak. Clone size appears in some rows only: once, few, many, or a class for an expanded clone.

d_gene	abundance	v_gene	j_gene	CDR3nt	CDR3aa
TRBD2	-	TRBV5-6	TRBJ2-1	TGTGCCAGCAGCGGTAGCGGGAGGCCCTCAGATAACAATGAGCAGTTCTTC	CASSGSGRPSDNNEQFF
-	-	TRBV28	TRBJ2-7	TGTGCCAGCAGTTTGTCAGCAAGATCCTACGAGCAGTACTTC	CASSLSARSYEQYF
-	-	TRBV5-6	TRBJ2-7	TGTGCCAGCAGCTTATTTCCAACGCCACCCCAGAGCGAGCAGTACTTC	CASSLFPTPPQSEQYF
-	once	TRBV27	TRBJ1-5	TGTGCCAGCAGCTTAAACAGGGTTGGTCAGCCCCAGCATTTT	CASSLNRVGQPQHF
TRBD1	-	TRBV5-1	TRBJ2-5	TGCGCCAGCAGCTGGGGGACAGTGCGAGAGACCCAGTACTTC	CASSWGTVRETQYF
-	-	TRBV6-5	TRBJ2-2	TGTGCCAGCAGTTCCCACTTTGACGGGGAGCTGTTTTTT	CASSSHFDGELFF
-	-	TRBV28	TRBJ1-4	TGTGCCAGCAGGACAGCAACTAATGAAAAACTGTTTTTT	CASRTATNEKLFF
-	-	TRBV10-1	TRBJ1-3	TGCGCCAGCAGCCCAAATAGACCGGGCCTAGCCTCTGGAAACACCATATATTTT	CASSPNRPGLASGNTIYF
-	-	TRBV2	TRBJ1-2	TGTGCCAGCAGTGAAGCCGCCGGCTACACCTTC	CASSEAAGYTF
-	once	TRBV28	TRBJ1-6	TGTGCCACTAGACCGGTTTTGTCTTCACCCCTCCACTTT	CATRPVLSSPLHF
-	-	TRBV15	TRBJ1-5	TGTGCCACCAGTGGGGTCAGTCAGCCCCAGCATTTT	CATSGVSQPQHF
-	-	TRBV10-3	TRBJ2-3	TGTGCCATCACCGCAAGCACTAGCACAGATACGCAGTATTTT	CAITASTSTDTQYF
-	-	TRBV28	TRBJ1-5	TGTGCCAGCGAGGGGCTCGGTCAGCCCCAGCATTTT	CASEGLGQPQHF
-	-	TRBV15	TRBJ1-1	TGTGCCACCAGCAGAGTAACTTCTGAAGCTTTCTTT	CATSRVTSEAFF
TRBD1	-	TRBV4-1	TRBJ1-1	TGCGCCAGCAGCCAAGGTAGCGGGGGACAGCGATACACTGAAGCTTTCTTT	CASSQGSGGQRYTEAFF
-	-	TRBV11-2	TRBJ2-7	TGTGCCAGCAGCTTCCAACAGAGCTCCTACGAGCAGTACTTC	CASSFQQSSYEQYF
-	-	TRBV11-2	TRBJ1-1	TGTGCCAGCAGCTCCGACAGGAACACTGAAGCTTTCTTT	CASSSDRNTEAFF
-	-	TRBV11-2	TRBJ1-4	TGTGCCAGCAGCTTAGTGGGGGCAGCTAATGAAAAACTGTTTTTT	CASSLVGAANEKLFF
-	-	TRBV10-1	TRBJ2-3	TGCGCCAGCAGTGAGTCGCGGAAGAGCACAGATACGCAGTATTTT	CASSESRKSTDTQYF
-	few	TRBV7-9	TRBJ2-1	TGTGCCAGCAGCTTAGCGCCCTCAAATGAGCAGTTCTTC	CASSLAPSNEQFF
-	-	TRBV5-5	TRBJ2-5	TGTGCCAGCAGCTGGGGGCTCCAAGAGACCCAGTACTTC	CASSWGLQETQYF
-	-	TRBV5-1	TRBJ1-3	TGCGCCAGCAGCTTGGTGGGTACCTCTGGAAACACCATATATTTT	CASSLVGTSGNTIYF
-	-	TRBV7-2	TRBJ1-2	TGTGCCAGCACCCTGACAGCTCACGGCGGCTACACCTTC	CASTLTAHGGYTF
-	few	TRBV25-1	TRBJ1-3	TGTGCCAGCAGTGACTCGTACACCATATATTTT	CASSDSYTIYF
-	-	TRBV11-2	TRBJ1-1	TGTGCCAGCAGCTTAGCCCGGAGTAAAGGATGGACTGAAGCTTTCTTT	CASSLARSKGWTEAFF
TRBD1	-	TRBV19	TRBJ1-4	TGTGCCACGTCGCAGGACAGGGTATCTAATGAAAAACTGTTTTTT	CATSQDRVSNEKLFF
-	-	TRBV21-1	TRBJ2-7	TGTGCCACCGACCCCTGGGGCGTAGCGCACGAGCAGTACTTC	CATDPWGVAHEQYF
-	-	TRBV10-3	TRBJ2-7	TGTGCCATCAGGGCGAGCTCCTACGAGCAGTACTTC	CAIRASSYEQYF
-	-	TRBV11-3	TRBJ2-3	TGTGCCAGCAGCCATAATGCGGTGGGGGATACGCAGTATTTT	CASSHNAVGDTQYF
TRBD2	-	TRBV6-5	TRBJ2-2	TGTGCCAGCAGTTCTACTAGCGGGCTGTACACCGGGGAGCTGTTTTTT	CASSSTSGLYTGELFF
-	-	TRBV5-1	TRBJ2-7	TGCGCCAGCAGCTTGGACAGCAACTCCTACGAGCAGTACTTC	CASSLDSNSYEQYF
TRBD2	-	TRBV2	TRBJ2-3	TGTGCCAGCAGTCTAACTAGCGGGAGTAGGCGGACAGATACGCAGTATTTT	CASSLTSGSRRTDTQYF
-	-	TRBV7-2	TRBJ2-3	TGTGCCAGCAGCTTAAAACTGGATCCAGATACGCAGTATTTT	CASSLKLDPDTQYF
TRBD1	-	TRBV5-1	TRBJ1-4	TGCGCCAGCAGCTTGGGGCAGGGGGCCTCTAATGAAAAACTGTTTTTT	CASSLGQGASNEKLFF
-	-	TRBV11-3	TRBJ1-5	TGTGCCAGCAGCTTCACTCGGGCCTTCAATCAGCCCCAGCATTTT	CASSFTRAFNQPQHF
TRBD2	-	TRBV5-6	TRBJ2-1	TGTGCCAGCAGTACCTTCATAGCGGGAGAATACAATGAGCAGTTCTTC	CASSTFIAGEYNEQFF
-	-	TRBV10-3	TRBJ1-5	TGTGCCATCAGTGAGGGCAATCAGCCCCAGCATTTT	CAISEGNQPQHF
TRBD2	once	TRBV11-2	TRBJ2-1	TGTGCCAGCAGCCGCGGTGGGGGGACTACCGTTTACAATGAGCAGTTCTTC	CASSRGGGTTVYNEQFF
-	-	TRBV2	TRBJ2-3	TGTGCCAGCACCGTCGGGGTAAACACAGATACGCAGTATTTT	CASTVGVNTDTQYF
-	-	TRBV20-1	TRBJ2-7	TGCAGTGCTAGAGGGACGTACGAGCAGTACTTC	CSARGTYEQYF
TRBD1	-	TRBV10-2	TRBJ2-1	TGCGCCAGCGTCAGAGGGACAGGGGTAGGTGAGCAGTTCTTC	CASVRGTGVGEQFF
-	-	TRBV7-9	TRBJ2-7	TGTGCCAGCAGCTTAGCCCTTGACTATGGTACCCACGAGCAGTACTTC	CASSLALDYGTHEQYF
-	-	TRBV7-9	TRBJ1-1	TGTGCCAGCAGCTTAAACAGGGAGGCTGAAGCTTTCTTT	CASSLNREAEAFF
-	-	TRBV18	TRBJ2-1	TGTGCCAGCTCAATGTTCCGGGACCGGGCCTACAATGAGCAGTTCTTC	CASSMFRDRAYNEQFF
-	-	TRBV9	TRBJ1-3	TGTGCCAGCAGCGTAGGTTCATCGGTGGGAAACACCATATATTTT	CASSVGSSVGNTIYF
-	-	TRBV5-1	TRBJ2-5	TGCGCCAGCCGGACGGCAGAGACCCAGTACTTC	CASRTAETQYF
TRBD1	-	TRBV28	TRBJ1-2	TGTGCCAGCAGGGCCGGTAACGGACAGGGGGACTATGGCTACACCTTC	CASRAGNGQGDYGYTF
-	-	TRBV9	TRBJ1-3	TGTGCCAGCAGCGTAGGACAGTTTGGAAACACCATATATTTT	CASSVGQFGNTIYF
-	once	TRBV7-8	TRBJ1-2	TGTGCCAGCAGGAGTCTAGACAACTATGGCTACACCTTC	CASRSLDNYGYTF
-	-	TRBV18	TRBJ1-1	TGTGCCAGCTCACCACTTGTAACAGGTAGAAACACTGAAGCTTTCTTT	CASSPLVTGRNTEAFF